These 17 T cell receptor beta chains were sequenced from one sample in a study of shared clonotypes between healthy human individuals (dated by TCRdb to about 2020). The receptor library was made with the immunoSEQ multiplex PCR assay. As stored in TCRdb, this immuneACCESS dataset retains in-frame rearrangements with V and J assigned. A fraction of the clones does not appear; measured against another copy, unresolved V genes explain less than half of the discrepancy, and the remainder lacks a known reason. This sample gives roughly 1,500,000 clones in total; under 99% of them show up just once. The ten biggest clones cover around 0.45% of the sample. The sequenced sample consisted of naive CD4+ T cells sorted from blood. The cell subset or site label, read with the paper, signifies: CD45RA+ positively selected. These receptors were obtained from a young man in good health.

V gene TRBV5-1 combines with J gene TRBJ1-2, with TRBD1 matching 10 bases. The CDR3 is 15 residues long. The junction had 6 bases not matched to a gene; V was cut back by 3 bases and J by 4 bases. CDR1 is SGHRS, CDR2 YFSETQ, per germline. CDR3 loop: CASSSGQGGGYGYTF. For the CDR3, the DNA is TGCGCCAGCAGCTCCGGACAGGGGGGAGGCTATGGCTACACCTTC.

The rearrangement links TRBV30 to TRBJ1-1; 7 nucleotides align to TRBD1. Trimming cost V 0 bases and J 0 bases; bases outside gene matches: 10. Germline V gene data show CDR1 as GTSNPN and CDR2 as SVGIG (reference sequence). This CDR3 is 17 amino acids long. The CDR3 nucleotides read TGTGCCTGGAGTGTAGGGCAGGGGGTTTGGATGAACACTGAAGCTTTCTTT. As protein: CAWSVGQGVWMNTEAFF.

The chain links TRBV30 to TRBJ2-2; D is perhaps TRBD1 (5 bases). Germline-derived CDR1 and CDR2 are GTSNPN and SVGIG (reference sequence). The V and J ends lost 8 bases and 3 bases respectively, with 16 bases between them. This CDR3 contains 14 residues. Here the CDR3 reads CASHRLTHTGELFF. Here the CDR3 DNA reads TGTGCCAGCCACAGGCTTACTCACACCGGGGAGCTGTTTTTT.

The rearrangement links TRBV27 to TRBJ2-6; no clear D gene. V lost 7 bases and J lost 0, with 16 bases in between. This CDR3 has 17 amino acids. From germline, CDR1 is MNHEY and CDR2 SMNVEV (reference sequence). CDR3 nucleotide sequence: TGTGCCAGCACTCTTCTGGGCTCAAGCTCTGGGGCCAACGTCCTGACTTTC. It is translated as CASTLLGSSSGANVLTF.

The table lists this clone with a count of one. The CDR3 DNA is TGTGCCAGCAGCGCAGACCCAGGGTTCAACTACGAGCAGTACTTC. Encoded protein: CASSADPGFNYEQYF. The chain couples TRBV9 to TRBJ2-7, with D possibly being TRBD1 (5 bases). The V end was cut by 3 bases, the J end by 3 bases, with 16 bases between. Germline loops: CDR1 SGDLS, CDR2 YYNGEE. This CDR3 spans 15 amino acids.

The chain recombines TRBV15 with TRBJ2-5, with 8 nucleotides matching TRBD1. V shed 1 base and J 5 bases; nucleotides not matched to a gene: 12. CDR1 LNHNV and CDR2 YYDKDF come from the germline V gene (reference sequence). CDR3 size: 17 residues. The CDR3 DNA is TGTGCCACCAGCAGAGTGAGGACAGGGTCGAGGGATGAGACCCAGTACTTC. Protein: CATSRVRTGSRDETQYF.

The chain combines TRBV5-5 with TRBJ2-3, with 8 bases aligning to TRBD1. The CDR3 covers 16 residues. Germline V gene sequence: CDR1 SGHKS, CDR2 YYEKEE (reference sequence). The V gene end was trimmed by 0 bases and the J gene end by 4 bases; junction bases not matched to a gene: 7. The CDR3 sequence is CASSLGQGAISDTQYF. Written as DNA, the CDR3 is TGTGCCAGCAGCTTGGGGCAGGGGGCAATTTCAGATACGCAGTATTTT. The full variable domain, with the rest looked up from reference TRBV5-5 and TRBJ2-3, is DAGVTQSPTHLIKTRGQQVTLRCSPISGHKSVSWYQQVLGQGPQFIFQYYEKEERGRGNFPDRFSARQFPNYSSELNVNALLLGDSALYLCASSLGQGAISDTQYFGPGTRLTVL.

CDR3 region: CAWSVQQAGGYEQYF. The CDR3 DNA is TGTGCCTGGAGTGTACAGCAAGCGGGAGGCTACGAGCAGTACTTC. The chain couples TRBV30 to TRBJ2-7; 9 bases match TRBD2. The CDR3 spans 15 residues. Germline loops: CDR1 GTSNPN, CDR2 SVGIG (reference sequence). The V segment lost 0 bases and the J segment 3 bases; nucleotides outside the gene matches: 6.

The chain uses TRBV7-9 and TRBJ1-4, with TRBD1 matching 11 bases. V shed 2 bases, J shed 5 bases, and the junction held 1 base outside the gene matches. This CDR3 contains 15 residues. Germline CDR1 reads SEHNR; CDR2 reads FQNEAQ (reference sequence). The CDR3 loop reads CASSLRDRGNEKLFF. DNA for the CDR3: TGTGCCAGCAGCTTAAGGGACAGGGGGAATGAAAAACTGTTTTTT.

The genes are TRBV27 and TRBJ2-3; D is uncertain. CDR3 length equals 14 residues. Germline CDR1 is MNHEY and CDR2 is SMNVEV (reference sequence). The V end lost 3 bases, the J end lost 1 base, and 8 bases lay between the germline ends. CDR3 sequence (DNA): TGTGCCAGCAGTTTGAACCGGGGCACAGATACGCAGTATTTT. Encoded protein: CASSLNRGTDTQYF.

The chain combines TRBV11-2 with TRBJ2-7; 11 positions match TRBD2. The CDR3 runs to 15 residues. V lost 4 bases and J lost 2; bases outside the gene matches: 4. The germline CDR1 and CDR2 sequences are SGHAT and FQNNGV. Written as DNA, the CDR3 is TGTGCCAGCAGCTCCGGGACTAGCGGAACCTACGAGCAGTACTTC. Amino acid sequence: CASSSGTSGTYEQYF.

This chain uses TRBV19 with TRBJ1-1; unclear D gene. The CDR3 contains 15 residues. The V gene lost 6 bases and the J gene lost 0 bases, with 14 bases spanning the gap. CDR1 is LNHDA, CDR2 SQIVND, per germline (reference sequence). The CDR3 loop reads CASRQDGYMNTEAFF. Written as DNA, the CDR3 is TGTGCCAGTAGGCAGGACGGATACATGAACACTGAAGCTTTCTTT.

The chain has TRBV6-6 and TRBJ2-1; 10 nucleotides agree with TRBD2. Trimming at V came to 0 bases and at J to 7 bases, leaving 6 bases not matched to a gene. The CDR3 loop spans 16 amino acids. The germline V gene encodes CDR1 MNHNY and CDR2 SVGAGI (reference sequence). CDR3 sequence reads: CASSYSRLAGVNEQFF. For the CDR3, the DNA is TGTGCCAGCAGTTACTCGAGGCTAGCGGGAGTTAATGAGCAGTTCTTC.

Of note for this clone: Compared with germline, one end of the junction differs, possibly owing to a read error. The CDR3 region is CASSPRDRLAKNIQYF. Written as DNA, the CDR3 is TGTGCCAGCTCTCCACGGGACAGGCTAGCCAAAAACATTCAGTACTTC. This chain joins TRBV18 and TRBJ2-4, with 8 nucleotides matching TRBD1. This CDR3 has 16 residues. Germline loops: CDR1 KGHSH, CDR2 LQKENI.

The V gene is TRBV2, the J gene TRBJ2-5; D is perhaps TRBD1 (5 bases). Trimming removed 7 bases from V and 5 bases from J, with 11 bases in between. The CDR3 length is 12 residues. CDR1 and CDR2 (germline): SNHLY, FYNNEI. The CDR3 here is CASKRGRETQYF. CDR3 bases: TGTGCCAGCAAAAGGGGTCGGGAGACCCAGTACTTC. Full variable domain (remainder filled in from reference TRBV2 and TRBJ2-5): EPEVTQTPSHQVTQMGQEVILRCVPISNHLYFYWYRQILGQKVEFLVSFYNNEISEKSEIFDDQFSVERPDGSNFTLKIRSTKLEDSAMYFCASKRGRETQYFGPGTRLLVL.

This rearrangement joins TRBV27 to TRBJ2-5; 7 bases fit TRBD2. The better agreement between TRBJ2-7 and the DNA end casts doubt on the J call. CDR1 is MNHEY, CDR2 SMNVEV, per germline (reference sequence). The CDR3 spans 14 residues. The CDR3 here is CASNSLAAPYEQYF. The CDR3 nucleotides are TGTGCCAGCAATTCCCTAGCGGCCCCCTACGAGCAGTACTTC.

V is TRBV2 and J is TRBJ2-1; 8 bases match TRBD2. After removal of 0 bases from V and 12 bases from J, the junction contained 4 bases not matched to a gene. The CDR3 is 13 amino acids. Germline CDR1 SNHLY, CDR2 FYNNEI. CDR3 region: CASSEAESGRQFF. CDR3 DNA: TGTGCCAGCAGTGAAGCTGAGAGCGGGAGGCAGTTCTTC.